The 30 T cell receptor beta chains presented below share a single source sample, sequenced in a study of Ad26.COV2.S vaccination and SARS-CoV-2 variants. Produced via immunoSEQ multiplex PCR; TCRdb's table is partial and in-frame only. The sample consists of some 480,000 clones, 87% of them appearing once. Treatment described: some 19 received Ad26.COV2.S at low or high dose, single or two shots; roughly five received placebo; per-sample allocation not given. The study sampled participants on day 63 after the first vaccine or placebo injection. Sequenced here: peripheral blood, sampled in a trial of Ad26.COV2.S vaccine versus placebo. The receptors were gathered from a person between 18 and 65 years old who received the Ad26.COV2.S COVID-19 vaccine or a placebo.

The chain has TRBV6-5 and TRBJ2-1; maybe TRBD2 (5 bases). Germline lookup yields CDR1 MNHEY and CDR2 SVGAGI. This CDR3 has 14 residues. The V gene lost 7 bases and the J gene lost 3 bases, with 13 bases spanning the gap. In DNA form, the CDR3 reads TGTGCCAGCATGGGAGTAGGGTACTACAATGAGCAGTTCTTC. Translation: CASMGVGYYNEQFF.

This clone appeared a few times. The rearrangement joins TRBV2 to TRBJ1-1, with D perhaps TRBD1 (5 bases). This CDR3 has 15 residues. Per germline, CDR1 SNHLY and CDR2 FYNNEI. V lost 6 bases and J lost 1, with 15 bases in between. The CDR3 protein is CASRPQTVQNTEAFF. CDR3 bases: TGTGCCAGCAGACCCCAGACAGTCCAGAACACTGAAGCTTTCTTT.

This rearrangement joins TRBV28 to TRBJ2-7; TRBD2 matches at 7 bases. The V segment lost 6 bases and the J segment 0 bases; nucleotides outside the gene matches: 2. Germline CDR1 is MDHEN and CDR2 is SYDVKM. This CDR3 region has 13 residues. The CDR3: CASRSGGSYEQYF. Here the CDR3 DNA reads TGTGCCAGCAGGTCGGGAGGCTCCTACGAGCAGTACTTC.

This clone appeared once. The chain couples TRBV3-1 (or the pseudogene TRBV3-2) to TRBJ2-6, with D unclear. The CDR3 totals 15 residues. Trimming stripped 2 bases from V and 1 base from J, with 6 bases between. CDR1 and CDR2 from the germline V gene are LGHDT and YNNKEL (reference sequence). CDR3 DNA: TGTGCCAGCAGCCAACCACTATCTGGGGCCAACGTCCTGACTTTC. Protein sequence: CASSQPLSGANVLTF.

The table lists this clone with a few counts. CDR3 region: CASSQGLLGSEAFF. The CDR3 DNA reads TGCGCCAGCAGCCAAGGATTGTTAGGGAGTGAAGCTTTCTTT. The chain combines TRBV4-1 with TRBJ1-1; D not certain. The V gene's germline CDR1 is MGHRA and CDR2 YSYEKL. The CDR3 length is 14 residues. Trimming left V 1 base short and J 7 bases short, with 13 bases between.

The V and J genes are TRBV2 and TRBJ2-5; possible D gene TRBD1, 6 bases. The germline V gene has CDR1 SNHLY and CDR2 FYNNEI. This CDR3 is built from 12 residues. V was clipped by 9 bases and J by 9 bases, with 17 bases between them. CDR3 sequence reads: CARSRDNWAQYF. The CDR3 DNA reads as TGTGCCAGGTCCCGGGACAATTGGGCCCAGTACTTC.

The V call is TRBV27, the J call TRBJ2-3; 12 bases are shared with TRBD2. This CDR3 contains 18 residues. Germline lookup yields CDR1 MNHEY and CDR2 SMNVEV (reference sequence). V lost 7 bases to trimming and J lost 4 bases; unmatched junction nucleotides: 15. DNA of the CDR3: TGTGCCAGCATGAAGTTCCTCCCGACTAGCGGGAGACCAGATACGCAGTATTTT. Its protein product is CASMKFLPTSGRPDTQYF.

The V gene is TRBV27, the J gene TRBJ2-3, with 12 bases aligning to TRBD2. Germline loops: CDR1 MNHEY, CDR2 SMNVEV (reference sequence). This CDR3 region has 19 residues. Trimming at V came to 6 bases and at J to 3 bases, leaving 16 bases not matched to a gene. CDR3: CASRLRLAGGPGLTDTQYF. The CDR3 nucleotides read TGTGCCAGCAGATTGAGGCTAGCGGGAGGGCCTGGTCTGACAGATACGCAGTATTTT.

This clone was seen once. This chain connects TRBV7-2 to TRBJ2-7; D uncertain. Germline-derived CDR1 and CDR2 are SGHTA and FQGNSA. Deletions cut 1 base from V and 7 bases from J, with 8 bases between. CDR3 size: 12 residues. The CDR3: CASSLDVREQYF. The CDR3 DNA reads as TGTGCCAGCAGCTTAGATGTCAGGGAGCAGTACTTC. Together with reference TRBV7-2 and TRBJ2-7, the CDR3 gives the full variable domain: GAGVSQSPSNKVTEKGKDVELRCDPISGHTALYWYRQSLGQGLEFLIYFQGNSAPDKSGLPSDRFSAERTGGSVSTLTIQRTQQEDSAVYLCASSLDVREQYFGPGTRLTVT.

The chain carries TRBV7-2 and TRBJ1-1, with unresolved D. The CDR3 consists of 15 residues. V shed 1 base and J shed 4 bases, with 13 bases lying between them. The germline CDR1 and CDR2 sequences are SGHTA and FQGNSA. The CDR3 reads CASSLDRPAVTEAFF. The CDR3 nucleotides read TGTGCCAGCAGCTTAGACCGCCCCGCGGTCACTGAAGCTTTCTTT.

The chain links TRBV18 to TRBJ1-5; D is undetermined. Germline lookup yields CDR1 KGHSH and CDR2 LQKENI. V was clipped by 1 base and J by 5 bases, with 12 bases between them. The CDR3 is 15 amino acids. The CDR3 DNA follows: TGTGCCAGCTCACCACGCGCAGGATCCGATCAGCCCCAGCATTTT. Residues: CASSPRAGSDQPQHF.

This clone was counted a few times. The genes are TRBV19 and TRBJ2-2; 7 positions agree with TRBD1. Germline values: CDR1 LNHDA, CDR2 SQIVND (reference sequence). The CDR3 is 14 residues long. The V and J ends lost 5 bases and 4 bases, in that order; junction bases with no gene match: 4. The CDR3 sequence: CASSGTASTGELFF. The CDR3 DNA reads TGTGCCAGTAGTGGGACAGCCAGCACCGGGGAGCTGTTTTTT.

The chain uses TRBV28 and TRBJ1-4, with TRBD1 identical over 9 bases. Trimming cost V 2 bases and J 10 bases; bases outside gene matches: 8. The CDR3 runs 15 residues. Per the germline V gene, CDR1 is MDHEN and CDR2 is SYDVKM. CDR3 in amino acids: CASSLPQGAVGKLFF. CDR3 in DNA: TGTGCCAGCAGTTTACCACAGGGGGCAGTCGGAAAACTGTTTTTT.

The V and J genes are TRBV9 and TRBJ2-2, with unresolved D. CDR1 and CDR2 from the germline V gene are SGDLS and YYNGEE. Trimming cost V 6 bases and J 7 bases, with 10 bases left between them. This CDR3 region has 12 residues. The CDR3 region is CASTRMGGELFF. The CDR3 DNA sequence: TGTGCCAGCACTCGAATGGGCGGGGAGCTGTTTTTT.

The rearrangement uses TRBV6-6 and TRBJ2-1; 13 nucleotides line up with TRBD2. V shed 5 bases, J shed 2 bases, and the junction held 12 bases outside the gene matches. The CDR3 covers 19 residues. Germline V gives CDR1 MNHNY, CDR2 SVGAGI (reference sequence). Here the CDR3 DNA reads TGTGCCAGCAGTCCCCTGAGGACTAGCGGGAGTCTCACCTACAATGAGCAGTTCTTC. Residues: CASSPLRTSGSLTYNEQFF.

The chain employs TRBV10-1 and TRBJ2-1; 9 bases map to TRBD2. The CDR3 spans 16 residues. Per the germline V gene, CDR1 is WNHNN and CDR2 is SYGVQD (reference sequence). With 5 bases clipped from V and 5 bases from J, the junction kept 10 bases outside the gene matches. For the CDR3, the DNA is TGCGCCAGCAGTTATGTCGCGGGAGGGCCCAACAATGAGCAGTTCTTC. Protein: CASSYVAGGPNNEQFF.

CDR3 in DNA: TGTGCCAGCAGCCGAGTACCGGGACAGCTGATGTTTTCACCCCTCCACTTT. This encodes CASSRVPGQLMFSPLHF. The chain is built from TRBV14 and TRBJ1-6, with 7 bases aligning to TRBD1. Losses at the gene ends were 4 bases for V and 9 bases for J; bases not matched to a gene: 15. Germline V CDR1 and CDR2: SGHDN, FVKESK. The length of the CDR3 is 17 residues.

The sample holds one count of this clone. V usage is TRBV18 and J usage is TRBJ1-1, with 8 bases matching TRBD1. Germline V gives CDR1 KGHSH, CDR2 LQKENI. V lost 3 bases, J lost 1 base, and 10 bases stayed unmatched. The CDR3 length is 17 residues. CDR3 residues: CASSPYIQGAWNTEAFF. As DNA, the CDR3 is TGTGCCAGCTCACCCTACATTCAGGGGGCTTGGAACACTGAAGCTTTCTTT.

A remark on this clone: A much larger clone differs from this one at a single base, so this may be a read error. The sample holds other DNA sequences that translate to the same CDR3. This CDR3 reads CASSLVSYNEQFF. CDR3 nucleotides: TGTGCCAGCAGCTTGGTCTCCTACAATGAGCAGTTCTTC. The chain recombines TRBV5-4 with TRBJ2-1; D gene unclear. There are 13 residues in the CDR3. Germline-derived CDR1 and CDR2 are SGHNT and YYREEE (reference sequence). V dropped 0 bases and J dropped 0 bases, with 1 base sitting between them.

The CDR3 reads CASSLGLGSRYEQYF. Here the CDR3 DNA reads TGCGCCAGCAGCTTGGGGTTGGGCAGCCGGTACGAGCAGTACTTC. The rearrangement links TRBV5-1 to TRBJ2-7; D unresolved. CDR1 is SGHRS, CDR2 YFSETQ, per germline. The germline V and J ends were trimmed by 0 bases and 4 bases, with 14 bases remaining between them. CDR3 length: 15 amino acids.

The chain joins TRBV4-3 to TRBJ1-1; D gene uncertain. Trimming pared 0 bases from V and 4 bases from J, leaving 15 bases between. Germline CDR1 LGHNA, CDR2 YSLEER. The CDR3 loop spans 16 amino acids. Written as DNA, the CDR3 is TGCGCCAGCAGCCAAGACCTGGGCCTGACGGGCACTGAAGCTTTCTTT. Encoded protein: CASSQDLGLTGTEAFF.

DNA of the CDR3: TGTGCCTGGAGTGTACGGTTAGGGGGCCAAGAGACCCAGTACTTC. It encodes CAWSVRLGGQETQYF. The chain combines TRBV30 with TRBJ2-5; possibly TRBD1 for D (6 bases). V shed 0 bases and J shed 1 base, with 12 bases lying between them. Germline loops: CDR1 GTSNPN, CDR2 SVGIG (reference sequence). The CDR3 length is 15 residues.

The chain uses TRBV7-3 and TRBJ1-1; D ambiguous. The length of the CDR3 is 15 residues. Deletions cut 1 base from V and 5 bases from J, with 14 bases between. Germline-derived CDR1 and CDR2 are SGHTA and FQGTGA. For the CDR3, the DNA is TGTGCCAGCAGCTTAAGAGCGGGGTGGAAAACTGAAGCTTTCTTT. It codes for CASSLRAGWKTEAFF.

The gene calls are TRBV5-1 and TRBJ1-1; TRBD1 is a possible D gene (6 bases). Trimming removed 4 bases at V and 0 bases at J, with 13 bases between. The germline gives CDR1 SGHRS, CDR2 YFSETQ. The CDR3 consists of 15 residues. The CDR3, as DNA: TGCGCCAGCAGCACCTGGGGGGGCCTGAACACTGAAGCTTTCTTT. Translation gives CASSTWGGLNTEAFF.

The V gene is TRBV28, the J gene TRBJ1-2; the D is unclear. This CDR3 spans 13 amino acids. Germline CDR1 reads MDHEN; CDR2 reads SYDVKM. V was cut by 3 bases and J by 5 bases, with 10 bases left in between. The CDR3 loop reads CASSLVHRYGYTF. In DNA, the CDR3 is TGTGCCAGCAGTTTGGTACACCGTTATGGCTACACCTTC.

This clone was counted a single time. The rearrangement uses TRBV12-5 and TRBJ2-7, with no clear D. Trimming cost V 1 base and J 3 bases, with 7 bases left between them. The CDR3 consists of 13 residues. Germline CDR1 LGHNT, CDR2 FRNRAP. The chain's CDR3 is CASGLGPGYEQYF. The CDR3 DNA reads as TGTGCTAGTGGTTTGGGTCCAGGCTACGAGCAGTACTTC.

The chain joins TRBV27 to TRBJ2-5, with D possibly TRBD1 on 6 matching bases. The CDR3 is made up of 14 amino acids. The germline V gene has CDR1 MNHEY and CDR2 SMNVEV (reference sequence). Between the trimmed V and J ends, which lost 6 bases and 5 bases, there was a span of 16 bases. The CDR3 reads CASSPMDRPETQYF. The CDR3 DNA reads TGTGCCAGCAGCCCCATGGACAGACCGGAGACCCAGTACTTC.

V is TRBV25-1 and J is TRBJ1-2, with unresolved D. From germline, CDR1 is MGHDK and CDR2 SYGVNS. The CDR3 covers 12 residues. Trimming stripped 3 bases from V and 7 bases from J, with 9 bases between. CDR3 amino acids: CASSDPPGGYTF. The CDR3 DNA follows: TGTGCCAGCAGTGACCCCCCCGGTGGCTACACCTTC.

This clone appeared a single time. The V call is TRBV30, the J call TRBJ1-5; D is uncertain. Looked up from germline, CDR1 is GTSNPN and CDR2 is SVGIG (reference sequence). V shed 0 bases and J shed 2 bases, with 8 bases lying between them. The CDR3 is 14 amino acids. CDR3 loop: CAWSVDSGNQPQHF. DNA for the CDR3: TGTGCCTGGAGTGTAGATAGCGGCAATCAGCCCCAGCATTTT.

The chain is built from TRBV10-3 and TRBJ1-1; D remains ambiguous. Deletions cut 2 bases from V and 7 bases from J, with 5 bases between. The germline gives CDR1 ENHRY, CDR2 SYGVKD. The CDR3 contains 11 residues. The CDR3: CAISEQVEAFF. The CDR3 coding sequence is TGTGCCATCAGTGAGCAAGTTGAAGCTTTCTTT.